This T cell receptor beta chain comes out of a study of cytomegalovirus exposure and HLA in healthy donors. Notes on the study in general: Researchers left out some V segments, among them TRBV6-2 and TRBV6-3, as indistinguishable. In vitro experiments confirmed that a few CMV-associated chains were specific for CMV antigens. In a later analysis, several top co-occurrence clusters appeared linked to parvovirus B19, influenza, CMV and Epstein-Barr virus. It was shown in a later analysis that HLA-associated TCR beta chains were more clonally expanded than other, equally common chains.

In regard to this clone: Antigen specificity is unknown.

The length of the CDR3 is 13 residues. Germline loops: CDR1 SQVTM, CDR2 ANQGSEA. The ends were cut back, 7 bases at V and 2 bases at J, with 14 bases in the middle. The PCR contained 60 Vbeta and 13 Jbeta primers. Some clones are missing from TCRdb's copy, which holds only in-frame ones; the method was immunoSEQ multiplex PCR. The sample has roughly 110,000 clones, 65% to 85% seen once; the top ten hold around 2.6%. The sequencing sample was made of PBMCs. The TCR comes from a woman younger than 35 in good health and CMV-seronegative. This chain joins TRBV29-1 and TRBJ1-1, with D perhaps TRBD1 (6 bases). The CDR3 loop reads CSADRLFNTEAFF. The CDR3 DNA reads TGCAGCGCTGACAGGTTGTTTAACACTGAAGCTTTCTTT.